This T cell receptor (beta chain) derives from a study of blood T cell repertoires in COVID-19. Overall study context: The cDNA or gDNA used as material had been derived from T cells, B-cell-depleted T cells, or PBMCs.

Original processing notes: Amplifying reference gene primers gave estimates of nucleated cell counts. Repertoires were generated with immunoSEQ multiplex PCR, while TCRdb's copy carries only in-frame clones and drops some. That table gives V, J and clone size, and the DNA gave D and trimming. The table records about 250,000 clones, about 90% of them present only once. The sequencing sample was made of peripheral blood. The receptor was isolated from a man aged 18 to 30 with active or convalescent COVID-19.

The CDR3 DNA sequence: TGTGCCAGCAGCTTTTCGGTGGTCTCCGAGCAGTACTTC. Protein product: CASSFSVVSEQYF. V gene TRBV7-3 combines with J gene TRBJ2-7; D is uncertain. The CDR3 is 13 amino acids. V lost 3 bases and J 6 bases, leaving 12 bases between the germline ends. CDR1 SGHTA and CDR2 FQGTGA come from the germline V gene.